The clone carrying this T cell receptor beta chain was observed at least ten times. The data derive from a study of Graves' ophthalmopathy and Graves' hyperthyroidism. Study at large: The authors collected peripheral blood at initial diagnosis, before any treatment.

CDR3 length equals 13 residues. CDR1 and CDR2 from the germline V gene are DFQATT and SNEGSKA (reference sequence). Trimming stripped 3 bases from V and 2 bases from J, with 10 bases between. Investigators amplified TCR beta CDR3 regions from RNA transcripts. Following a first-round RT-PCR that used HTBI primers, a second-round multiplex PCR was carried out. In TCRdb, the multiplex PCR reads were re-called with MiXCR into one record per CDR3 protein. The sample has 340,000 or so distinct CDR3 sequences; roughly 15% are singletons. This TCR came from an adult man with Graves' ophthalmopathy. V gene TRBV20-1 combines with J gene TRBJ1-1; TRBD1 might be the D (5 bases). The sample comprised peripheral blood. In nucleotides, the CDR3 is TGCAGTGCTAGGACAGAGGTAAACACTGAAGCTTTCTTT. Translation gives CSARTEVNTEAFF.